The rows below give T cell receptor beta chains drawn from one sample of a study of beta chain bispecific antibodies for T cell cancers. Their antigen targets remain unknown. Each CDR3 protein is one row after TCRdb ran MiXCR on the 5' RACE reads. This repertoire shows approximately 20,000 distinct CDR3 sequences, approximately 2.4% found once; its top ten account for approximately 30%. Sequencing was done on a sample of healthy donor T cells cultured with leukemia cells. All receptors derive from a human donor in good health. Some clones in this sample may be carry-over from other donors' samples. The CDR3 runs from the conserved cysteine through the conserved F or W. A D gene is named only where the DNA matches it firmly. Expanded clones are given a class, and other clones once, few, many or no size at all.

v_call,d_call,j_call,clone_size,cdr3_aa,cdr3_nt
TRBV12-3/TRBV12-4,TRBD2,TRBJ2-2,many,CASIHWGGNTGELFF,TGTGCCAGCATCCATTGGGGGGGGAACACCGGGGAGCTGTTTTTT
TRBV11-2,-,TRBJ2-5,many,CASSFRGQETQYF,TGTGCCAGCAGCTTCAGGGGTCAAGAGACCCAGTACTTC
TRBV30,-,TRBJ2-7,few,CAWSLEPGEQYF,TGTGCCTGGAGTCTCGAACCGGGCGAGCAGTACTTC
TRBV10-1,-,TRBJ1-3,few,CASSENYIRASGNTIYF,TGCGCCAGCAGTGAAAATTATATCAGGGCCTCCGGAAACACCATATATTTT
TRBV4-1,-,TRBJ1-4,many,CASSPSRGADEKLFF,TGCGCCAGCAGCCCCAGTCGGGGGGCGGATGAAAAACTGTTTTTT
TRBV2,-,TRBJ1-3,many,CASLQDTVGNTIYF,TGTGCCAGCCTACAGGATACGGTTGGAAACACCATATATTTT
TRBV7-3,TRBD1,TRBJ1-1,many,CASSQGQGAQNTEAFF,TGTGCCAGCAGCCAGGGACAGGGGGCCCAGAACACTGAAGCTTTCTTT
TRBV6-5,TRBD2,TRBJ2-3,many,CASSSLTSGPFTYTQYF,TGTGCCAGCAGTTCTCTGACTAGCGGACCATTCACCTATACGCAGTATTTT
TRBV5-6,TRBD2,TRBJ2-1,many,CASSFFQRGRQSYNEQFF,TGTGCCAGCAGCTTTTTTCAGCGGGGGCGACAATCCTACAATGAGCAGTTCTTC
TRBV5-1,TRBD1,TRBJ2-1,few,CASSTPGQGFHEQFF,TGCGCCAGCAGCACCCCGGGACAGGGATTTCATGAGCAGTTCTTC
TRBV4-1,-,TRBJ2-7,many,CASSPAMGSEQYF,TGCGCCAGCAGCCCGGCGATGGGAAGCGAGCAGTACTTC
TRBV5-4,-,TRBJ2-7,few,CASSLAIGTGAYEQYF,TGTGCCAGCAGCTTGGCCATAGGGACCGGCGCCTACGAGCAGTACTTC
TRBV6-1,TRBD1,TRBJ1-4,many,CASTPALRAGGSEKLFF,TGTGCCAGCACCCCAGCCTTAAGGGCAGGGGGATCCGAAAAACTGTTTTTT
TRBV7-9,TRBD1,TRBJ2-7,many,CASSLIQGASEQYF,TGTGCCAGCAGCTTAATACAGGGGGCGAGTGAGCAGTACTTC
TRBV18,-,TRBJ1-5,many,CASSPPGWGVQPQHF,TGTGCCAGCTCACCACCTGGGTGGGGGGTTCAGCCCCAGCATTTT
TRBV3-1,-,TRBJ2-1,-,CASSYGVWAYNEQFF,TGTGCCAGCAGCTACGGGGTCTGGGCGTACAATGAGCAGTTCTTC
TRBV13,TRBD1,TRBJ1-1,many,CASSPSPGTGLVTEAFF,TGTGCCAGCAGCCCGAGTCCCGGGACAGGGTTGGTCACTGAAGCTTTCTTT
TRBV3-1,TRBD2,TRBJ2-5,many,CASSQEGLGVAGHIQETQYF,TGTGCCAGCAGCCAAGAGGGACTAGGGGTAGCGGGGCATATTCAAGAGACCCAGTACTTC
TRBV24-1,-,TRBJ2-5,many,CATSDGMNQETQYF,TGTGCCACCAGTGATGGGATGAACCAAGAGACCCAGTACTTC
TRBV11-2,TRBD2,TRBJ2-5,-,CASSRGTSGGETQYF,TGTGCCAGCAGCCGAGGGACTAGCGGGGGAGAGACCCAGTACTTC
TRBV20-1,-,TRBJ2-2,many,CSARDPRAGELFF,TGCAGTGCTAGAGATCCGCGGGCCGGGGAGCTGTTTTTT
TRBV5-5,-,TRBJ1-5,many,CASSLTGGDNQPQHF,TGTGCCAGCAGCTTGACTGGGGGTGACAATCAGCCCCAGCATTTT
TRBV5-1,-,TRBJ2-7,many,CASGFGPEQYF,TGCGCCAGCGGTTTCGGGCCCGAGCAGTACTTC
TRBV10-3,TRBD1,TRBJ2-7,medium-sized,CAISPRTGPPVEQYF,TGTGCCATCAGCCCCAGGACAGGGCCTCCTGTCGAGCAGTACTTC
TRBV6-1,TRBD2,TRBJ2-5,many,CASTELRGEQETQYF,TGTGCCAGCACTGAGCTGCGGGGGGAACAAGAGACCCAGTACTTC
TRBV4-1,-,TRBJ2-5,-,CASSQGGLPRTQYF,TGCGCCAGCAGCCAAGGTGGCCTTCCCAGGACCCAGTACTTC
TRBV10-3,-,TRBJ2-1,few,CAISAAQVNEQFF,TGTGCCATCAGTGCGGCACAAGTCAATGAGCAGTTCTTC
TRBV30,-,TRBJ1-2,many,CAWSVGLYGYTF,TGTGCCTGGAGTGTAGGCCTGTATGGCTACACCTTC
TRBV5-4,TRBD2,TRBJ2-1,many,CASSPWSGVEQFF,TGTGCCAGCAGCCCTTGGAGCGGGGTAGAGCAGTTCTTC
TRBV5-4,TRBD1,TRBJ2-7,many,CASSRDSHEQYF,TGTGCCAGCAGCCGGGACAGCCACGAGCAGTACTTC
TRBV29-1,-,TRBJ1-1,many,CSVDINARLPEAFF,TGCAGCGTTGACATTAACGCACGTCTCCCTGAAGCTTTCTTT
TRBV3-1,-,TRBJ1-2,many,CASSRSVGENYGYTF,TGTGCCAGCAGCCGGAGCGTTGGAGAGAACTATGGCTACACCTTC
TRBV30,-,TRBJ1-2,many,CAFEAGGADGYTF,TGTGCATTCGAGGCGGGGGGCGCGGATGGCTACACCTTC
TRBV7-6,TRBD1,TRBJ1-1,many,CASTTGQGLEAFF,TGTGCCAGCACAACCGGACAGGGCTTGGAAGCTTTCTTT
TRBV5-1,-,TRBJ1-6,many,CASRLTGPNSPLHF,TGCGCCAGCAGACTAACCGGACCGAATTCACCCCTCCACTTT
TRBV11-2,-,TRBJ2-1,many,CASSLVTPSSYNEQFF,TGTGCCAGCAGCTTAGTTACCCCGAGCTCCTACAATGAGCAGTTCTTC
TRBV29-1,-,TRBJ1-2,few,CSVPWGGTSNSYGYTF,TGCAGCGTACCTTGGGGGGGGACATCAAATTCCTATGGCTACACCTTC
TRBV5-1,-,TRBJ1-3,many,CASSWDGSSGNTIYF,TGCGCCAGCAGCTGGGACGGAAGCTCTGGAAACACCATATATTTT
TRBV6-5,TRBD1,TRBJ1-2,many,CASSVQGDYGYTF,TGTGCCAGCAGCGTACAGGGGGACTATGGCTACACCTTC
TRBV11-2,TRBD2,TRBJ2-1,many,CASSLDGGAGLNEQFF,TGTGCCAGCAGCTTAGATGGGGGAGCGGGACTGAATGAGCAGTTCTTC
TRBV18,TRBD1,TRBJ1-1,many,CASSPPFRGHTEAFF,TGTGCCAGCTCACCACCCTTCAGGGGGCACACTGAAGCTTTCTTT
TRBV27,-,TRBJ2-4,medium-sized,CASSTSTDRENIQYF,TGTGCCAGCAGTACCTCGACAGATAGGGAAAACATTCAGTACTTC
TRBV20-1,TRBD1,TRBJ2-1,many,CSARLLTGANEQFF,TGCAGTGCTAGACTACTGACAGGGGCAAATGAGCAGTTCTTC
TRBV5-1,TRBD1,TRBJ2-1,many,CASSPGQGASGNEQFF,TGCGCCAGCAGCCCCGGACAGGGGGCAAGTGGAAATGAGCAGTTCTTC
TRBV4-1,TRBD1,TRBJ1-4,-,CASSLWQGGTNEKLFF,TGCGCCAGCAGCCTTTGGCAGGGGGGGACTAATGAAAAACTGTTTTTT
TRBV9,TRBD1,TRBJ2-7,many,CASSVNRGQGEQYF,TGTGCCAGCAGCGTCAACAGGGGGCAAGGCGAGCAGTACTTC